Each of the 31 T cell receptor beta chains below was sequenced from the same sample in a study of technical replicates of blood from several donors. Assay used: immunoSEQ multiplex PCR; TCRdb lists only in-frame clones, some missing. The sample has around 100,000 clones, 85% to 95% seen once. Material: T cells isolated from PBMCs. The origin of the receptors is a human donor in good health.

This clone was counted once. The chain links TRBV19 to TRBJ2-1, with D maybe TRBD2 (5 bases). Germline values: CDR1 LNHDA, CDR2 SQIVND (reference sequence). The V end was cut by 3 bases, the J end by 6 bases, with 12 bases between. The CDR3 runs 14 residues. The CDR3 reads CASSIGLASNEQFF. The CDR3 DNA is TGTGCCAGTAGTATTGGTCTAGCTTCCAATGAGCAGTTCTTC.

V gene TRBV19 combines with J gene TRBJ2-1; no clear D. The CDR3 loop spans 16 amino acids. V was trimmed by 1 base and J by 7 bases, leaving 17 bases between them. Germline CDR1 reads LNHDA; CDR2 reads SQIVND (reference sequence). The DNA for the CDR3 is TGTGCCAGTAGTATAGGGAGTTTAACAATCCTAAATGAGCAGTTCTTC. Its translation is CASSIGSLTILNEQFF.

The chain couples TRBV19 to TRBJ2-7, with D uncertain. This CDR3 contains 13 residues. Trimming removed 3 bases at V and 5 bases at J, with 11 bases between. Germline assignment: CDR1 LNHDA and CDR2 SQIVND (reference sequence). CDR3 loop: CASSIGSLDEQYF. The CDR3 DNA follows: TGTGCCAGTAGTATTGGTAGCTTAGACGAGCAGTACTTC.

The rearrangement joins TRBV5-1 to TRBJ2-3, with TRBD2 identical over 11 bases. The CDR3 runs to 16 residues. The junction had 4 bases not matched to a gene; V was cut back by 4 bases and J by 0 bases. Germline loops: CDR1 SGHRS, CDR2 YFSETQ. CDR3 sequence: CASSVTSGASTDTQYF. DNA of the CDR3: TGCGCCAGCAGCGTGACTAGCGGGGCTAGCACAGATACGCAGTATTTT. Full variable domain (remainder filled in from reference TRBV5-1 and TRBJ2-3): KAGVTQTPRYLIKTRGQQVTLSCSPISGHRSVSWYQQTPGQGLQFLFEYFSETQRNKGNFPGRFSGRQFSNSRSEMNVSTLELGDSALYLCASSVTSGASTDTQYFGPGTRLTVL.

The sample holds one count of this clone. This rearrangement joins TRBV27 to TRBJ1-2, with TRBD1 as a possible D gene (5 bases). This CDR3 is built from 14 residues. Germline values: CDR1 MNHEY, CDR2 SMNVEV (reference sequence). V shed 3 bases and J shed 6 bases, with 14 bases lying between them. Here the CDR3 DNA reads TGTGCCAGCAGTTTGCGGCAGGGTCTAGATGGCTACACCTTC. Protein sequence: CASSLRQGLDGYTF.

This chain uses TRBV6-1 with TRBJ2-7, with 12 bases matching TRBD2. Germline V lookup: CDR1 MNHNS, CDR2 SASEGT. This CDR3 has 16 residues. Trimming removed 7 bases from V and 2 bases from J; junction bases left unmatched: 9. The chain's CDR3 is CASNDFRTSGTYEQYF. CDR3 DNA: TGTGCCAGCAATGATTTCCGGACTAGCGGGACCTACGAGCAGTACTTC.

In nucleotides, the CDR3 is TGCAGCGTTGGTGACACTTATTCTTCGGCTAATGAAAAACTGTTTTTT. Translated: CSVGDTYSSANEKLFF. The J gene is TRBJ1-4, the V gene TRBV29-1; no clear D gene. The germline gives CDR1 SQVTM, CDR2 ANQGSEA. The CDR3 runs to 16 residues. Trimming took off 4 bases at V and 3 bases at J, with 18 bases between the two ends.

The chain links TRBV7-8 to TRBJ1-2; D not certain. V was trimmed by 1 base and J by 8 bases, leaving 14 bases between them. This CDR3 is 14 amino acids long. Looked up from germline, CDR1 is SGHVS and CDR2 is FQNEAQ. This CDR3 reads CASSLDPGSIGYTF. In DNA, the CDR3 is TGTGCCAGCAGCTTAGATCCCGGGAGCATCGGCTACACCTTC.

The chain employs TRBV28 and TRBJ1-1; no definite D call. V was clipped by 8 bases and J by 8 bases, with 18 bases between them. The CDR3 runs 13 residues. Germline V gene data show CDR1 as MDHEN and CDR2 as SYDVKM. The CDR3, as DNA: TGTGCCAGCTCTACTCAGTGGAGCATAGAAGCTTTCTTT. Its translation: CASSTQWSIEAFF.

This chain links TRBV5-1 with TRBJ2-2; possible D gene TRBD1, 6 bases. V lost 0 bases and J lost 3, with 9 bases in between. CDR1 SGHRS and CDR2 YFSETQ come from the germline V gene. The CDR3 has 15 amino acids. The chain's CDR3 is CASSLEGQYTGELFF. The CDR3 nucleotides read TGCGCCAGCAGCTTGGAGGGACAATACACCGGGGAGCTGTTTTTT.

The chain links TRBV9 to TRBJ2-5; 8 nucleotides match TRBD2. The CDR3 loop spans 16 amino acids. V trimming: 4 bases; J trimming: 4 bases; junction bases outside the gene matches: 12. CDR1 is SGDLS, CDR2 YYNGEE, per germline. The CDR3 DNA sequence: TGTGCCAGCAGCCAGGGAAGACTAGCGCATCCAGAGACCCAGTACTTC. Translated, it gives CASSQGRLAHPETQYF.

This chain joins TRBV29-1 and TRBJ2-7, with 7 bases fitting TRBD1. J lost 2 bases, V lost 6 bases, and 10 bases had no gene match. The CDR3 totals 14 residues. CDR1 is SQVTM, CDR2 ANQGSEA, per germline. CDR3 amino acids: CSVDSGGETYEQYF. The CDR3 nucleotides are TGCAGCGTAGACTCAGGGGGAGAAACCTACGAGCAGTACTTC.

Note on this clone: This specimen includes other DNA sequences encoding the same CDR3. The CDR3 sequence is CASSLGGGTEAFF. DNA of the CDR3: TGTGCCAGCAGTCTCGGGGGGGGAACTGAAGCTTTCTTT. The chain links TRBV7-6 to TRBJ1-1; D is perhaps TRBD1 (5 bases). Germline assignment: CDR1 SGHVS and CDR2 FNYEAQ. The CDR3 contains 13 residues. The V and J ends lost 6 bases and 5 bases respectively, with 13 bases between them.

This chain links TRBV6-1 with TRBJ1-5; perhaps TRBD1 as D (5 bases). The germline V gene has CDR1 MNHNS and CDR2 SASEGT. The CDR3 loop spans 13 amino acids. V lost 8 bases and J lost 6, with 14 bases in between. In DNA, the CDR3 is TGTGCCAGCCAGGACGGGGGTAGTCAGCCCCAGCATTTT. Translating gives CASQDGGSQPQHF.

V is TRBV9 and J is TRBJ2-2, with a tentative D call TRBD1 (6 bases). Trimming stripped 6 bases from V and 4 bases from J, with 25 bases between. Germline V gene lookup returns CDR1 SGDLS and CDR2 YYNGEE. The CDR3 covers 18 residues. The chain's CDR3 is CASTRQAGATQGTGELFF. CDR3 nucleotides: TGTGCCAGCACCCGACAGGCGGGCGCGACCCAGGGCACCGGGGAGCTGTTTTTT.

The rearrangement joins TRBV6-5 to TRBJ1-2; the match to TRBD1 covers 8 bases. The CDR3 is 13 residues long. Germline V gives CDR1 MNHEY, CDR2 SVGAGI. The trim removed 5 bases at V and 6 bases at J, leaving 5 bases unmatched. In DNA, the CDR3 is TGTGCCAGCAGTGGACAGGGAACGGATGGCTACACCTTC. Residues: CASSGQGTDGYTF.

V gene TRBV4-3 combines with J gene TRBJ2-7; TRBD1 agrees at 7 bases. After removal of 3 bases from V and 6 bases from J, the junction contained 8 bases not matched to a gene. Germline CDR1 and CDR2: LGHNA and YSLEER. This CDR3 has 14 residues. The CDR3 spells CASSHEGTAREQYF. CDR3 coding DNA: TGCGCCAGCAGCCATGAAGGGACAGCCCGCGAGCAGTACTTC.

The rearrangement uses TRBV18 and TRBJ1-1; D possibly corresponds to TRBD1 (5 bases). CDR3 size: 16 residues. Trimming took off 5 bases at V and 4 bases at J, with 20 bases between the two ends. Germline lookup yields CDR1 KGHSH and CDR2 LQKENI. The CDR3 DNA is TGTGCCAGCTCAGGCCAGGGCCTTCGGGTTGTCACTGAAGCTTTCTTT. Its protein product is CASSGQGLRVVTEAFF.

The chain employs TRBV7-8 and TRBJ2-4; TRBD2 aligns across 12 bases. Looked up from germline, CDR1 is SGHVS and CDR2 is FQNEAQ. Losses at the gene ends were 4 bases for V and 0 bases for J; bases not matched to a gene: 7. The CDR3 contains 18 residues. This chain's CDR3 is CASSSGLAGLLAKNIQYF. The CDR3 DNA is TGTGCCAGCAGCTCAGGACTAGCGGGGTTATTAGCCAAAAACATTCAGTACTTC.

In this sample, this clone turned up once. The rearrangement uses TRBV4-3 and TRBJ1-1; D may be TRBD1 (5 bases). The germline V gene encodes CDR1 LGHNA and CDR2 YSLEER. The CDR3 sequence is 14 residues long. Trimming stripped 1 base from V and 5 bases from J, with 11 bases between. The chain's CDR3 is CASSQGGEATEAFF. CDR3 DNA sequence: TGCGCCAGCAGCCAAGGGGGGGAAGCAACTGAAGCTTTCTTT.

The rearrangement joins TRBV19 to TRBJ2-1; D is ambiguous. Trimming removed 9 bases at V and 4 bases at J, with 19 bases between. Germline lookup yields CDR1 LNHDA and CDR2 SQIVND (reference sequence). This CDR3 is 15 amino acids long. The CDR3 spells CASDGQKSTYNEQFF. CDR3 nucleotides: TGTGCCAGCGATGGGCAGAAGTCTACGTACAATGAGCAGTTCTTC.

The rearrangement links TRBV9 to TRBJ2-4; 7 positions match TRBD1. V lost 4 bases and J lost 8; bases outside the gene matches: 15. From germline, CDR1 is SGDLS and CDR2 YYNGEE. The CDR3 totals 16 residues. The CDR3 spells CASSPTEGALLDIQYF. CDR3 in DNA: TGTGCCAGCAGCCCGACAGAGGGGGCCCTTTTAGACATTCAGTACTTC.

The V gene is TRBV6-1, the J gene TRBJ1-4, with a tentative D call TRBD1 (6 bases). Trimming stripped 8 bases from V and 8 bases from J, with 12 bases between. Germline V gene lookup returns CDR1 MNHNS and CDR2 SASEGT. This CDR3 is 12 amino acids long. The CDR3 nucleotides are TGTGCCAGCGGAACAGGGCGGGAAAAACTGTTTTTT. Residues: CASGTGREKLFF.

The chain is built from TRBV7-3 and TRBJ2-1; D not certain. The CDR3 spans 11 residues. CDR1 is SGHTA and CDR2 is FQGTGA in the germline V gene. V was clipped by 4 bases and J by 5 bases, with 3 bases between them. CDR3 nucleotides: TGTGCCAGCAGCTCAGACAATGAGCAGTTCTTC. This encodes CASSSDNEQFF.

The chain links TRBV7-2 to TRBJ2-5; TRBD1 might be the D (6 bases). Trimming pared 1 base from V and 2 bases from J, leaving 11 bases between. From germline, CDR1 is SGHTA and CDR2 FQGNSA. The CDR3 covers 15 residues. The CDR3 DNA is TGTGCCAGCAGCTTAGTCGGAGGACAGCAAGAGACCCAGTACTTC. As protein: CASSLVGGQQETQYF.

The V and J genes are TRBV7-9 and TRBJ1-4; unclear D gene. The germline gives CDR1 SEHNR, CDR2 FQNEAQ (reference sequence). The V and J ends lost 1 base and 4 bases respectively, with 10 bases between them. The CDR3 contains 15 residues. DNA for the CDR3: TGTGCCAGCAGCTTAGTGGCAGGCGTTAATGAAAAACTGTTTTTT. Its protein is CASSLVAGVNEKLFF.

This chain links TRBV28 with TRBJ1-5, with unresolved D. The CDR3 contains 14 residues. Germline V gene data show CDR1 as MDHEN and CDR2 as SYDVKM. The ends were cut back, 8 bases at V and 9 bases at J, with 20 bases in the middle. The CDR3 sequence: CASGPAGGDSPQHF. CDR3 in DNA: TGTGCCAGCGGACCCGCGGGCGGGGATTCGCCCCAGCATTTT.

This clone was counted once. The gene calls are TRBV6-5 and TRBJ2-1; 7 bases agree with TRBD1. J gave up 2 bases and V 0 bases, and 4 bases lay outside the gene matches. Germline CDR1 MNHEY, CDR2 SVGAGI. The CDR3 consists of 16 residues. The CDR3 spells CASSYSSQGAYNEQFF. CDR3 bases: TGTGCCAGCAGTTACTCGAGCCAGGGGGCCTACAATGAGCAGTTCTTC.

V is TRBV6-6 and J is TRBJ1-5, with D possibly TRBD1 on 5 matching bases. The CDR3 sequence is 16 residues long. V lost 0 bases to trimming and J lost 2 bases, with 11 bases between them. Looked up from germline, CDR1 is MNHNY and CDR2 is SVGAGI (reference sequence). CDR3 DNA: TGTGCCAGCAGTTACTCGATCGGGGGAGGCAATCAGCCCCAGCATTTT. This translates into CASSYSIGGGNQPQHF.

The rearrangement uses TRBV28 and TRBJ1-5, with 8 bases aligning to TRBD1. Germline V lookup: CDR1 MDHEN, CDR2 SYDVKM. V was pared by 8 bases and J by 6 bases, with 3 bases of the junction left unmatched. The length of the CDR3 is 12 residues. In DNA, the CDR3 is TGTGCCAGCCATACAGGGGGTCAGCCCCAGCATTTT. Its protein product is CASHTGGQPQHF.

V gene TRBV7-9 combines with J gene TRBJ1-2; D gene unclear. This CDR3 contains 11 residues. The V gene's germline CDR1 is SEHNR and CDR2 FQNEAQ (reference sequence). The V gene lost 6 bases and the J gene lost 4 bases, with 6 bases spanning the gap. Here the CDR3 reads CASREGYGYTF. In nucleotides, the CDR3 is TGTGCCAGCAGAGAGGGCTATGGCTACACCTTC.